The 10 T cell receptor beta chains below were found in one sample sequenced in a study of T cells in Graves' hyperthyroidism and ophthalmopathy. RNA transcripts gave rise to amplified TCR beta CDR3 regions. During a first-round RT-PCR of the TCR CDR3, the HTBI primer set was used. Via MiXCR, TCRdb re-called the multiplex PCR reads, giving one row per CDR3 protein. The table has about 350,000 distinct CDR3 sequences, roughly 15% seen once. What was sequenced was blood. These receptors all come from a woman aged 55-70 years with Graves' ophthalmopathy.

This clonotype was counted many times. The rearrangement links TRBV7-9 to TRBJ1-1; no clear D. CDR3 length: 14 residues. Trimming left V 5 bases short and J 1 base short, with 11 bases between. Germline lookup yields CDR1 SEHNR and CDR2 FQNEAQ (reference sequence). CDR3 sequence reads: CASSLMGSNTEAFF. Here the CDR3 DNA reads TGTGCCAGCAGCCTCATGGGGTCGAACACTGAAGCTTTCTTT.

The rearrangement links TRBV7-2 to TRBJ2-2; D ambiguous. The CDR3 is 13 residues long. Trimming removed 7 bases at V and 9 bases at J, with 15 bases between. Germline values: CDR1 SGHTA, CDR2 FQGNSA. The CDR3 nucleotides are TGTGCCAGCACCACCCGGGCAGAGCGGGAGCTGTTTTTT. Encoded protein: CASTTRAERELFF.

This clonotype occurred many times. CDR3 loop: CASSPTRLAKETQYF. The CDR3 region has the DNA TGTGCCAGCAGTCCTACGCGACTAGCGAAAGAGACCCAGTACTTC. The rearrangement joins TRBV28 to TRBJ2-5; 8 bases agree with TRBD2. The CDR3 sequence is 15 residues long. CDR1 is MDHEN, CDR2 SYDVKM, per germline. V gave up 5 bases and J gave up 3 bases; unmatched junction bases: 8. The full variable domain, its missing parts supplied by reference TRBV28 and TRBJ2-5, is DVKVTQSSRYLVKRTGEKVFLECVQDMDHENMFWYRQDPGLGLRLIYFSYDVKMKEKGDIPEGYSVSREKKERFSLILESASTNQTSMYLCASSPTRLAKETQYFGPGTRLLVL.

This clonotype was detected many times. The rearrangement uses TRBV30 and TRBJ1-4; D is unresolved. The CDR3 extends over 14 amino acids. Germline V gene lookup returns CDR1 GTSNPN and CDR2 SVGIG (reference sequence). V shed 3 bases and J shed 7 bases, with 15 bases lying between them. The CDR3 DNA sequence: TGTGCCTGGAGACTACCCGGTGTGGGTGAAAAACTGTTTTTT. Translation gives CAWRLPGVGEKLFF.

This clonotype was detected ten times or more. V is TRBV30 and J is TRBJ2-2; 8 bases are a match to TRBD2. Germline V lookup: CDR1 GTSNPN, CDR2 SVGIG (reference sequence). The CDR3 consists of 16 residues. Trimming removed 2 bases from V and 0 bases from J; junction bases left unmatched: 5. This CDR3 reads CAWSSGGFANTGELFF. CDR3 nucleotides: TGTGCCTGGAGTTCGGGAGGGTTCGCGAACACCGGGGAGCTGTTTTTT.

J is TRBJ2-5 and V is TRBV12-3 or TRBV12-4; 7 positions match TRBD1. The CDR3 totals 18 residues. Trimming cost V 4 bases and J 5 bases; bases outside gene matches: 19. DNA of the CDR3: TGTGCCAGCAGTTCTCGACAGGGTCAACCGGGCCCCGGCGAGACCCAGTACTTC. It codes for CASSSRQGQPGPGETQYF.

This chain joins TRBV20-1 and TRBJ2-4; 12 bases are a match to TRBD1. V gave up 0 bases and J gave up 2 bases; unmatched junction bases: 11. The CDR3 loop spans 19 amino acids. Germline loops: CDR1 DFQATT, CDR2 SNEGSKA (reference sequence). The CDR3 DNA is TGCAGTGCTAGAGATCGGGACAGGGGGCGGGAAAGGCCCAAAAACATTCAGTACTTC. Translated: CSARDRDRGRERPKNIQYF.

This clonotype has only a few counts. The rearrangement uses TRBV20-1 and TRBJ2-1, with 8 bases lining up with TRBD2. Germline CDR1 DFQATT, CDR2 SNEGSKA (reference sequence). With V trimmed by 5 bases and J by 9 bases, 12 bases remained unmatched. The CDR3 loop spans 14 amino acids. This CDR3 is CSAPPGGGSGEQFF. The CDR3 coding sequence is TGCAGTGCTCCCCCGGGGGGGGGTTCGGGTGAGCAGTTCTTC.

The chain has TRBV11-3 and TRBJ2-2; D is uncertain. The V end was cut by 3 bases, the J end by 6 bases, with 17 bases between. The germline gives CDR1 SGHNT, CDR2 YENEEA. This CDR3 is built from 16 residues. The CDR3, as DNA: TGTGCCAGCAGCTTCTGGTTCTCGACCGGAGCCGGGGAGCTGTTTTTT. It yields the protein CASSFWFSTGAGELFF.

The chain joins TRBV12-3 or TRBV12-4 to TRBJ1-6; D is uncertain. This CDR3 contains 16 residues. The ends were cut back, 8 bases at V and 2 bases at J, with 16 bases in the middle. CDR3 residues: CASQTAVSPYNSPLHF. For the CDR3, the DNA is TGTGCCAGCCAGACGGCGGTGAGCCCCTATAATTCACCCCTCCACTTT.